This T cell receptor beta chain stems from a study of blood T cell repertoires in COVID-19. Trimming pared 1 base from V and 2 bases from J, leaving 9 bases between. The germline V gene encodes CDR1 LGHNA and CDR2 YSLEER. The CDR3 sequence is 15 residues long. Assay: immunoSEQ multiplex PCR; the TCRdb copy retains only in-frame clones and omits some. The sample holds roughly 210,000 clones, 80% to 85% seen once. The sequence was collected from a woman aged 80 or over with COVID-19, enrolled during active disease. The V and J genes are TRBV4-3 and TRBJ1-3; tentative D call: TRBD1 (5 bases). The sequencing input was peripheral blood. As DNA, the CDR3 is TGCGCCAGCAGCCAAGGTGGGGCCACTGGAAACACCATATATTTT. It is translated as CASSQGGATGNTIYF.